Sequencing of this TCR beta chain was carried out in a study of blood T cells in healthy people across ages. Broader study findings: With naive T cell percentage, TCR beta diversity showed a strong correlation. Because donor CMV status was unknown, expanded clonotype changes were possibly confounded.

The CDR3 runs to 17 residues. J was trimmed by 3 bases and V by 5 bases; bases with no gene match: 11. Germline V gene data show CDR1 as SEHNR and CDR2 as FQNEAQ (reference sequence). A J-beta primer mix and a sample-barcoded 5' primer were used in a second PCR of about 6 to 12 cycles. Sequencing of every sample gave 2.5 million or more CDR3-containing paired-end reads. TCRdb processed the 5' RACE reads anew with MiXCR; each CDR3 protein has one entry. Of around 850,000 distinct CDR3 sequences in the sample, 35% to 40% were seen once. The donors, aged roughly 6 to 100, were healthy Caucasians from Russia. Comments on this clonotype: Its specificity is not known.

The sample taken for sequencing was blood. The chain joins TRBV7-9 to TRBJ1-1; the match to TRBD1 covers 11 bases. The source is a man in his late teens or twenties in good health. CDR3 DNA: TGTGCCAGCAGCCCCCAAGGACAGGGGGCTCTAGACACTGAAGCTTTCTTT. Translation: CASSPQGQGALDTEAFF.